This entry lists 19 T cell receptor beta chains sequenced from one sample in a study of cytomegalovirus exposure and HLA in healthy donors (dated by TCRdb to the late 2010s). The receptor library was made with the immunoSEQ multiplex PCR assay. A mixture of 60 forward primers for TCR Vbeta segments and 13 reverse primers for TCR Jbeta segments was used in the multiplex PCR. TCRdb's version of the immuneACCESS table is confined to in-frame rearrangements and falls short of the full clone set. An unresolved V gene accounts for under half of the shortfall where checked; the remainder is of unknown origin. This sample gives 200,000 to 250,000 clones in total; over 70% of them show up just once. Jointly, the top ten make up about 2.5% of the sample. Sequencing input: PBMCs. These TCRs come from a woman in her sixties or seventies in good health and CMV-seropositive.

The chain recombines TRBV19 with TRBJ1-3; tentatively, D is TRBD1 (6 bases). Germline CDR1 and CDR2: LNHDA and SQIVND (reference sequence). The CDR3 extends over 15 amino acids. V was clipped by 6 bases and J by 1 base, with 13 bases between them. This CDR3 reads CASRPQGESGNTIYF. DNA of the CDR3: TGTGCCAGTAGACCACAGGGAGAATCTGGAAACACCATATATTTT.

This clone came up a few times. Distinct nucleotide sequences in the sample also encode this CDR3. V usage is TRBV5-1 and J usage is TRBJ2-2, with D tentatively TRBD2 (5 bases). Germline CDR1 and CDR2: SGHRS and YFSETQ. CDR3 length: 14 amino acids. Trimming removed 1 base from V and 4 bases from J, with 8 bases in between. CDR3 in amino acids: CASSLTGSTGELFF. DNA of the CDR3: TGCGCCAGCAGCTTGACGGGATCCACCGGGGAGCTGTTTTTT.

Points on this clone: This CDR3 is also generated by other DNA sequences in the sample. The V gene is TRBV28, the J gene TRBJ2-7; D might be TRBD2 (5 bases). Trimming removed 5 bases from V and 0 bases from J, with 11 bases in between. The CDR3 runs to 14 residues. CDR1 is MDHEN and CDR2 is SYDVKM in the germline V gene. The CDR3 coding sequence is TGTGCCAGCAGTAGCGGCGGTAGCTCCTACGAGCAGTACTTC. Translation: CASSSGGSSYEQYF.

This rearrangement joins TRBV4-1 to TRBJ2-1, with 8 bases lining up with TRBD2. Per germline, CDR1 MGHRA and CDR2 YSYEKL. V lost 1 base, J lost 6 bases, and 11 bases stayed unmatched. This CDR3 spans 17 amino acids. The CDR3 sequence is CASSQGGGLAAFNEQFF. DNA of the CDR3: TGCGCCAGCAGCCAAGGTGGAGGACTAGCAGCGTTCAATGAGCAGTTCTTC.

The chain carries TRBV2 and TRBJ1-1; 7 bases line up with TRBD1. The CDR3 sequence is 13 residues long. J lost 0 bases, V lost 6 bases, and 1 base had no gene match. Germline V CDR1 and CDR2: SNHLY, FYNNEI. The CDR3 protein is CASSQGVNTEAFF. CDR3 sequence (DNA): TGTGCCAGCAGCCAGGGGGTGAACACTGAAGCTTTCTTT.

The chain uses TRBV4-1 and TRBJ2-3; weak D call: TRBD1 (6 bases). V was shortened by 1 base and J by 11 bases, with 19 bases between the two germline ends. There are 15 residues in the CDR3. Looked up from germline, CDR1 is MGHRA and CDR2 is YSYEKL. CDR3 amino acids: CASSQARGWAGQQYF. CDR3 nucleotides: TGCGCCAGCAGCCAAGCGAGGGGGTGGGCAGGGCAGCAGTATTTT.

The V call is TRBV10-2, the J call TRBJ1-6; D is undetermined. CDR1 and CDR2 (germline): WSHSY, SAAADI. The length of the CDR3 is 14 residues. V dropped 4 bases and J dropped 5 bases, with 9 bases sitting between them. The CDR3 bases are TGCGCCAGCAGTGGAAGGGAGCATAATTCACCCCTCCACTTT. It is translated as CASSGREHNSPLHF.

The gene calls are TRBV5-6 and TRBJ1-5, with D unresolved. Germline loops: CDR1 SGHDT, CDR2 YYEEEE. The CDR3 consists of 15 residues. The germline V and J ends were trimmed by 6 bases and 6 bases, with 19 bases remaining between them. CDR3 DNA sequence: TGTGCCAGCACCAGAAGGGATGGGGAGGGTCAGCCCCAGCATTTT. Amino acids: CASTRRDGEGQPQHF.

This CDR3 is CASAGQGYNQPQHF. DNA of the CDR3: TGTGCCAGCGCGGGACAGGGATACAATCAGCCCCAGCATTTT. The rearrangement joins TRBV28 to TRBJ1-5; 9 nucleotides match TRBD1. From germline, CDR1 is MDHEN and CDR2 SYDVKM. The CDR3 contains 14 residues. With V trimmed by 8 bases and J by 3 bases, 5 bases remained unmatched.

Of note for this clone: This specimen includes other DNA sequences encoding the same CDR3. As DNA, the CDR3 is TGTGCCTGGACCAGCGGGGGTGAGACCCAGTACTTC. Translating gives CAWTSGGETQYF. This chain links TRBV30 with TRBJ2-5; 8 nucleotides line up with TRBD2. V lost 4 bases and J lost 5; bases outside the gene matches: 3. CDR1 GTSNPN and CDR2 SVGIG come from the germline V gene (reference sequence). This CDR3 has 12 residues.

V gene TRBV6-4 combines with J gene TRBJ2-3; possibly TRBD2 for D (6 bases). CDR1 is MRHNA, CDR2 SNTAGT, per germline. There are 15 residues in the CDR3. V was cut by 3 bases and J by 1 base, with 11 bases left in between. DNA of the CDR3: TGTGCCAGCAGTGAAGGAGGAGGGGGCACAGATACGCAGTATTTT. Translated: CASSEGGGGTDTQYF.

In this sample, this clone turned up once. The CDR3 sequence: CASNPDRTGYTF. CDR3 in DNA: TGTGCCAGCAATCCGGACAGGACTGGCTACACCTTC. The chain carries TRBV6-4 and TRBJ1-2; 7 nucleotides agree with TRBD1. Looked up from germline, CDR1 is MRHNA and CDR2 is SNTAGT. After removal of 7 bases from V and 7 bases from J, the junction contained 6 bases not matched to a gene. This CDR3 spans 12 amino acids.

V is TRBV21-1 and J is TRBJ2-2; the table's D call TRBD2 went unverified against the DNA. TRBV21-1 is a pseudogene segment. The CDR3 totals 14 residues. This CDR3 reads CASEGLAGLGELFF. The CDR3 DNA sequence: TGTGCCAGCGAAGGGCTAGCGGGACTCGGGGAGCTGTTTTTT.

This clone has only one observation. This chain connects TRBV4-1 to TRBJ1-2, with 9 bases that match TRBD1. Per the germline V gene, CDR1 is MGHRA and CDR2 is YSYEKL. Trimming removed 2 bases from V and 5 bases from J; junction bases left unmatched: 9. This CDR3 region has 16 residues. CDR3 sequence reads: CASSQPGQGRMYGYTF. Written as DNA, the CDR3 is TGCGCCAGCAGCCAACCGGGACAGGGAAGGATGTATGGCTACACCTTC.

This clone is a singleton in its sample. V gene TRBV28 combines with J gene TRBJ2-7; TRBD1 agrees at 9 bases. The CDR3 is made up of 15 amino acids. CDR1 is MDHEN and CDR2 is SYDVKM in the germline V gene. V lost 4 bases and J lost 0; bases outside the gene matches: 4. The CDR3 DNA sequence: TGTGCCAGCAGTTCCACAGGGGGCGTCTCCTACGAGCAGTACTTC. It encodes CASSSTGGVSYEQYF.

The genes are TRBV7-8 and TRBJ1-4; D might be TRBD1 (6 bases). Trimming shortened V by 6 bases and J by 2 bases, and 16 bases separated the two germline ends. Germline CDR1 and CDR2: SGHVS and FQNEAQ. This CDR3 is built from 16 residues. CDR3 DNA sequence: TGTGCCAGCAGACTTACAGGGCCACTGACTAATGAAAAACTGTTTTTT. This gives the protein CASRLTGPLTNEKLFF. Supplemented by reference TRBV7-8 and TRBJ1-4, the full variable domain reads GAGVSQSPRYKVAKRGQDVALRCDPISGHVSLFWYQQALGQGPEFLTYFQNEAQLDKSGLPSDRFFAERPEGSVSTLKIQRTQQEDSAVYLCASRLTGPLTNEKLFFGSGTQLSVL.

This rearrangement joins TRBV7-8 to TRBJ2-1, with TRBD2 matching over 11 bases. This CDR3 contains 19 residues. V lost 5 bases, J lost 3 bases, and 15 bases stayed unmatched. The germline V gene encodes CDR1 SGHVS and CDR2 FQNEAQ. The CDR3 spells CASSPVLAGGPKNYNEQFF. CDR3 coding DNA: TGTGCCAGCAGCCCTGTCCTAGCGGGGGGACCGAAAAACTACAATGAGCAGTTCTTC.

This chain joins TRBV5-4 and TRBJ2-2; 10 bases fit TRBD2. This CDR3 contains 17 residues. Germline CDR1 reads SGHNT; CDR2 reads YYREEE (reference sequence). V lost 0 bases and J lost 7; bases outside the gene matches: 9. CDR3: CASSLALAGAESGELFF. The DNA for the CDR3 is TGTGCCAGCAGCTTGGCGCTAGCGGGAGCTGAGAGCGGGGAGCTGTTTTTT.

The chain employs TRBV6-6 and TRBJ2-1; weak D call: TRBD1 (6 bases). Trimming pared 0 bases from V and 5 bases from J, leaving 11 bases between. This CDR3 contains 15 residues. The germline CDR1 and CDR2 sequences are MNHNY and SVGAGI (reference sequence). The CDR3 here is CASSYSRTVNNEQFF. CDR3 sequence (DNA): TGTGCCAGCAGTTACTCGAGGACAGTCAACAATGAGCAGTTCTTC.